This T cell receptor (beta chain) was sequenced for a study of blood T cell repertoires in COVID-19. V was trimmed by 6 bases and J by 5 bases, leaving 11 bases between them. The CDR3 spans 14 residues. The germline gives CDR1 MDHEN, CDR2 SYDVKM. Assay used: immunoSEQ multiplex PCR; TCRdb lists only in-frame clones, some missing. The sample records around 380,000 clones, about 80% being singletons. The sequenced material came from peripheral blood. The clonotype was recovered from a human donor with acute or convalescent COVID-19. The donor label of this sample is uncertain. The chain combines TRBV28 with TRBJ1-6; tentatively, D is TRBD1 (6 bases). CDR3 loop: CASRGGMNNSPLHF. The CDR3 DNA reads as TGTGCCAGCAGAGGGGGTATGAATAATTCACCCCTCCACTTT.